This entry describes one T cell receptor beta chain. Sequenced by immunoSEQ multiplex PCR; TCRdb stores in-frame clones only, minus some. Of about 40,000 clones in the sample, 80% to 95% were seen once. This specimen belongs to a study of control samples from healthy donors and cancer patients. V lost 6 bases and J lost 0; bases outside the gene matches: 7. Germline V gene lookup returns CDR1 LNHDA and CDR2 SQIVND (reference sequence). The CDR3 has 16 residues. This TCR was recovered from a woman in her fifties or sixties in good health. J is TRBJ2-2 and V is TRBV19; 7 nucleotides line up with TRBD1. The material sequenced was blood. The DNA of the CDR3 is TGTGCCAGTAGGTTAGACAGGGTCGCGAACACCGGGGAGCTGTTTTTT. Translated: CASRLDRVANTGELFF.